The sequence of this T cell receptor beta chain was determined in a study of blood T cells in healthy people across ages. Study results and caveats: The study found TCR beta diversity correlated strongly with naive T cell percentage.

The use of a sample-barcoded 5' primer and a J-beta primer mix characterized a second PCR of about 7 to 12 cycles. A 12-random-nucleotide template-switch adaptor tagged each cDNA molecule. TCRdb ran MiXCR on the 5' RACE reads and lists one entry per CDR3 protein. The profile covers some 1.5 million distinct CDR3 sequences, with approximately 43% appearing a single time and 4% taken by the ten largest. Isolation per sample recovered at least 6 million PBMCs. No fewer than 5.5 micrograms of total RNA were isolated from every sample. This CDR3 has 12 residues. Germline CDR1 is SGHAT and CDR2 is FQNNGV. The V and J ends lost 4 bases and 10 bases respectively, with 13 bases between them. Comment on this clonotype: Its antigen is still unknown.

The chain joins TRBV11-2 to TRBJ1-1; tentatively, D is TRBD1 (5 bases). The TCR was taken from a woman between 18 and 29 years old in good health. Specimen: blood. The CDR3 nucleotides read TGTGCCAGCAGCTCCACAGGAATTCTAGCTTTCTTT. Amino acid sequence: CASSSTGILAFF.